A single sample is the source of the 21 T cell receptor beta chains below, sequenced in a study of OX40 agonist ivuxolimab in advanced cancers. Clones were sequenced by immunoSEQ multiplex PCR, and TCRdb holds only the in-frame ones, with some missing. The sample consists of tens of thousands of clones, 70% to 90% of them appearing once. The specimen was CD4+ or CD8+ T cells sorted from blood, collected in a trial of the OX40 agonist ivuxolimab. The receptors derive from an adult with an advanced solid tumor such as melanoma, head and neck, liver or kidney cancer.

This clone was counted once. This rearrangement joins TRBV11-2 to TRBJ1-1; 11 bases fit TRBD1. The CDR3 has 14 residues. Trimming removed 8 bases from V and 2 bases from J; junction bases left unmatched: 4. Germline lookup yields CDR1 SGHAT and CDR2 FQNNGV. The CDR3 bases are TGTGCCAGCTCCAGGACAGGGGGCAACACTGAAGCTTTCTTT. Translated, it gives CASSRTGGNTEAFF.

The V gene is TRBV6-1, the J gene TRBJ2-7; D gene ambiguous. The CDR3 consists of 13 residues. V was cut by 4 bases and J by 3 bases, with 10 bases left in between. Germline-derived CDR1 and CDR2 are MNHNS and SASEGT. The CDR3 is CASSGTKFYEQYV. The CDR3 coding sequence is TGTGCCAGCAGTGGGACCAAGTTCTACGAGCAGTACGTC.

The rearrangement links TRBV14 to TRBJ2-3, with 8 bases identical to TRBD2. Germline CDR1 reads SGHDN; CDR2 reads FVKESK. After removal of 0 bases from V and 6 bases from J, the junction contained 23 bases not matched to a gene. The length of the CDR3 is 21 residues. CDR3 sequence (DNA): TGTGCCAGCAGCCAAGATAGGCGGGGGCGCTTTTCTTTAGCGGGGTTTGATACGCAGTATTTT. Its translation is CASSQDRRGRFSLAGFDTQYF.

J is TRBJ2-3 and V is TRBV14, with unresolved D. V was trimmed by 3 bases and J by 8 bases, leaving 15 bases between them. The CDR3 covers 14 residues. CDR1 is SGHDN and CDR2 is FVKESK in the germline V gene. Here the CDR3 DNA reads TGTGCCAGCAGCCATATTTTCCCTGAGGTTACGCAGTATTTT. It codes for CASSHIFPEVTQYF.

This chain joins TRBV9 and TRBJ2-1; TRBD1 matches 8 bases. V shed 3 bases and J 2 bases; nucleotides not matched to a gene: 1. This CDR3 has 14 amino acids. The germline CDR1 and CDR2 sequences are SGDLS and YYNGEE. The CDR3 DNA is TGTGCCAGCAGCGGGACAGGGCCCTACAATGAGCAGTTCTTC. Translation gives CASSGTGPYNEQFF.

This sequence joins TRBV5-6 and TRBJ1-4; the D is unclear. The CDR3 covers 14 residues. CDR1 and CDR2 (germline): SGHDT, YYEEEE. The V end was cut by 0 bases, the J end by 9 bases, with 12 bases between. CDR3 amino acids: CASSLAAGRKKLFF. The DNA for the CDR3 is TGTGCCAGCAGCTTGGCCGCAGGCAGGAAAAAACTGTTTTTT. Drawing the rest from reference TRBV5-6 and TRBJ1-4, the complete variable domain is DAGVTQSPTHLIKTRGQQVTLRCSPKSGHDTVSWYQQALGQGPQFIFQYYEEEERQRGNFPDRFSGHQFPNYSSELNVNALLLGDSALYLCASSLAAGRKKLFFGSGTQLSVL.

The chain carries TRBV15 and TRBJ1-5; perhaps TRBD1 as D (6 bases). V was shortened by 5 bases and J by 1 base, with 9 bases between the two germline ends. The CDR3 runs to 14 residues. Germline V lookup: CDR1 LNHNV, CDR2 YYDKDF (reference sequence). The CDR3 loop reads CATSRGQSNQPQHF. The CDR3 nucleotides are TGTGCCACCAGCCGTGGACAGAGCAATCAGCCCCAGCATTTT.

The genes are TRBV9 and TRBJ2-3, with D tentatively TRBD2 (5 bases). The CDR3 has 16 amino acids. Trimming pared 3 bases from V and 5 bases from J, leaving 19 bases between. Germline V CDR1 and CDR2: SGDLS, YYNGEE. The chain's CDR3 is CASSAGRQAEGDTQYF. CDR3 nucleotide sequence: TGTGCCAGCAGCGCCGGACGGCAGGCAGAGGGAGATACGCAGTATTTT.

The J gene is TRBJ1-5, the V gene TRBV7-8, with 7 bases identical to TRBD1. This CDR3 is built from 16 residues. Germline CDR1 and CDR2: SGHVS and FQNEAQ. V shed 1 base and J 4 bases; nucleotides not matched to a gene: 7. CDR3 region: CASSLVGQPVNQPQHF. DNA for the CDR3: TGTGCCAGCAGCTTAGTGGGACAGCCAGTTAATCAGCCCCAGCATTTT.

V gene TRBV10-2 combines with J gene TRBJ2-3; 7 nucleotides align to TRBD2. The length of the CDR3 is 12 residues. The V segment lost 7 bases and the J segment 5 bases; nucleotides outside the gene matches: 3. Germline loops: CDR1 WSHSY, CDR2 SAAADI. CDR3 amino acids: CASMAGVDTQYF. CDR3 DNA: TGCGCCAGCATGGCGGGGGTAGATACGCAGTATTTT.

V gene TRBV4-1 combines with J gene TRBJ2-7; D possibly corresponds to TRBD1 (5 bases). The CDR3 sequence is 15 residues long. Germline CDR1 and CDR2: MGHRA and YSYEKL. With 0 bases removed from V and 7 bases from J, the gap between germline ends came to 16 bases. The CDR3 sequence: CASSQEPVPGLEQYF. CDR3 nucleotide sequence: TGCGCCAGCAGCCAAGAGCCAGTACCAGGGTTGGAGCAGTACTTC.

The chain is built from TRBV7-9 and TRBJ1-3; possible D gene TRBD1, 5 bases. Germline CDR1 and CDR2: SEHNR and FQNEAQ (reference sequence). V was trimmed by 1 base and J by 3 bases, leaving 7 bases between them. CDR3 size: 14 residues. The CDR3 region has the DNA TGTGCCAGCAGCTTAGTCAGGGATGGAAACACCATATATTTT. It encodes CASSLVRDGNTIYF.

J is TRBJ1-2 and V is TRBV28; 8 bases are shared with TRBD1. There are 15 residues in the CDR3. The V segment lost 5 bases and the J segment 3 bases; nucleotides outside the gene matches: 8. Germline V lookup: CDR1 MDHEN, CDR2 SYDVKM. The CDR3 DNA is TGTGCCAGCAGTATGGCCCGGGACAGGTACTATGGCTACACCTTC. This codes for CASSMARDRYYGYTF.

This clone appeared once. The chain has TRBV28 and TRBJ2-3; D ambiguous. This CDR3 contains 11 residues. The germline V and J ends were trimmed by 2 bases and 9 bases, with 6 bases remaining between them. Germline loops: CDR1 MDHEN, CDR2 SYDVKM. The CDR3 region has the DNA TGTGCCAGCAGTTTAGGCGAGACGCAGTATTTT. Translated: CASSLGETQYF.

This chain joins TRBV19 and TRBJ2-5, with a tentative D call TRBD2 (5 bases). Germline V gene lookup returns CDR1 LNHDA and CDR2 SQIVND (reference sequence). This CDR3 contains 15 residues. V shed 2 bases and J shed 0 bases, with 10 bases lying between them. DNA of the CDR3: TGTGCCAGTAGTATATGGCCCGGGGACCAAGAGACCCAGTACTTC. It yields the protein CASSIWPGDQETQYF.

This chain links TRBV4-2 with TRBJ1-2; 7 bases fit TRBD1. Germline CDR1 LGHNA, CDR2 YNFKEQ. The CDR3 contains 14 residues. V was pared by 0 bases and J by 8 bases, with 6 bases of the junction left unmatched. The CDR3 sequence is CASSQDGGGMGYTF. The CDR3 DNA is TGTGCCAGCAGCCAAGATGGAGGGGGCATGGGCTACACCTTC.

The genes are TRBV4-1 and TRBJ1-1; D gene ambiguous. This CDR3 contains 14 residues. Trimming removed 4 bases from V and 0 bases from J, with 9 bases in between. Germline V CDR1 and CDR2: MGHRA, YSYEKL. The CDR3 nucleotides read TGCGCCAGCAGCCTCAATGACTTGAACACTGAAGCTTTCTTT. Its translation is CASSLNDLNTEAFF.

CDR3 nucleotide sequence: TGTGCCAGCAGCACAACGACAGGGGCGAACCACGAGCAGTACTTC. Its protein product is CASSTTTGANHEQYF. The chain has TRBV7-3 and TRBJ2-7; 8 nucleotides match TRBD1. This CDR3 spans 15 amino acids. Germline V gives CDR1 SGHTA, CDR2 FQGTGA. The trim removed 5 bases at V and 5 bases at J, leaving 11 bases unmatched. Full variable domain (remainder filled in from reference TRBV7-3 and TRBJ2-7): GAGVSQTPSNKVTEKGKYVELRCDPISGHTALYWYRQSLGQGPEFLIYFQGTGAADDSGLPNDRFFAVRPEGSVSTLKIQRTERGDSAVYLCASSTTTGANHEQYFGPGTRLTVT.

The chain has TRBV9 and TRBJ2-1; D is tentatively TRBD1 or TRBD2 (5 bases each). Trimming removed 0 bases from V and 10 bases from J, with 20 bases in between. The length of the CDR3 is 16 residues. Germline V gene sequence: CDR1 SGDLS, CDR2 YYNGEE. In DNA form, the CDR3 reads TGTGCCAGCAGCGTAGTGGGGACCGGGACCCAAAGGGAGCAGTTCTTC. Encoded protein: CASSVVGTGTQREQFF.

The gene calls are TRBV28 and TRBJ1-1; TRBD1 matches 8 bases. V was clipped by 5 bases and J by 7 bases; unmatched bases: 9. The CDR3 covers 14 residues. The germline V gene has CDR1 MDHEN and CDR2 SYDVKM. DNA of the CDR3: TGTGCCAGCAGTCTCCTCAGGGGGCTGGGTGAAGCTTTCTTT. This translates into CASSLLRGLGEAFF.

This clone was seen a single time. The chain carries TRBV10-3 and TRBJ2-2, with D tentatively TRBD2 (6 bases). Deletions cut 6 bases from V and 3 bases from J, with 20 bases between. The CDR3 totals 17 residues. Germline lookup yields CDR1 ENHRY and CDR2 SYGVKD. The CDR3: CAIRDPRGARDTGELFF. The DNA for the CDR3 is TGTGCCATCAGGGACCCGCGGGGTGCAAGGGACACCGGGGAGCTGTTTTTT.